A single sample is the source of the 10 T cell receptor beta chains below, sequenced in a study of blood T cells in healthy people across ages. For the second PCR, which ran for 7 to 11 cycles, a sample-barcoded 5' primer and a J-beta primer mix were used. Each CDR3 protein gets one entry after TCRdb re-called the 5' RACE reads with MiXCR. Of approximately 730,000 distinct CDR3 sequences in the sample, 50% to 65% are singletons; the top ten hold under 50%. Sequenced material: blood. These receptors all come from an elderly man in good health.

This clonotype has at least ten counts. The chain has TRBV29-1 and TRBJ2-7, with TRBD2 as a possible D gene (6 bases). Trimming cost V 7 bases and J 1 base, with 8 bases left between them. Per germline, CDR1 SQVTM and CDR2 ANQGSEA. The CDR3 is made up of 11 amino acids. As DNA, the CDR3 is TGCAGCGCCGGGGGATCCTACGAGCAGTACTTC. Translating it yields CSAGGSYEQYF.

This clonotype has a handful of counts. CDR3 amino acids: CSAAPQGLRGYTF. The CDR3 DNA is TGCAGTGCTGCCCCACAGGGGTTGCGTGGCTACACCTTC. The gene calls are TRBV20-1 and TRBJ1-2; TRBD1 aligns across 7 bases. CDR1 and CDR2 from the germline V gene are DFQATT and SNEGSKA (reference sequence). J lost 7 bases, V lost 5 bases, and 10 bases had no gene match. The CDR3 loop spans 13 amino acids.

This clonotype has a single count. The rearrangement uses TRBV2 and TRBJ2-1; D is perhaps TRBD1 (5 bases). The CDR3 is 13 residues long. Between the trimmed V and J ends, which lost 6 bases and 9 bases, there was a span of 15 bases. The germline V gene encodes CDR1 SNHLY and CDR2 FYNNEI. This CDR3 is CASRGALAGEQFF. For the CDR3, the DNA is TGTGCCAGCAGAGGGGCCCTTGCTGGTGAGCAGTTCTTC.

This chain links TRBV10-3 with TRBJ2-7, with 7 bases aligning to TRBD1. CDR3 size: 16 residues. Unmatched junction bases numbered 7, after V lost 2 bases and J lost 0 bases. Germline V gene lookup returns CDR1 ENHRY and CDR2 SYGVKD. The CDR3 protein is CAISERRTGLSYEQYF. CDR3 nucleotide sequence: TGTGCCATCAGTGAGCGCCGGACAGGCCTCTCCTACGAGCAGTACTTC.

V usage is TRBV7-2 and J usage is TRBJ2-5, with a possible D match to TRBD2 (6 bases). Per germline, CDR1 SGHTA and CDR2 FQGNSA. The CDR3 runs to 18 residues. Trimming shortened V by 5 bases and J by 4 bases, and 26 bases separated the two germline ends. The CDR3 region is CASSLSIGVGRLGETQYF. In DNA, the CDR3 is TGTGCCAGCAGCCTCTCCATCGGGGTGGGGAGGCTCGGAGAGACCCAGTACTTC.

The chain is built from TRBV20-1 and TRBJ2-5; no reliable D call. V was shortened by 0 bases and J by 4 bases, with 15 bases between the two germline ends. There are 15 residues in the CDR3. Germline V gene sequence: CDR1 DFQATT, CDR2 SNEGSKA (reference sequence). The CDR3 DNA sequence: TGCAGTGCTAGAGATGCGGACCGCTGGGGAGAGACCCAGTACTTC. Its translation is CSARDADRWGETQYF.

This clonotype has a handful of counts. This chain connects TRBV10-3 to TRBJ1-2; D not certain. There are 14 residues in the CDR3. Per the germline V gene, CDR1 is ENHRY and CDR2 is SYGVKD. V lost 0 bases, J lost 3 bases, and 8 bases lay in between. The CDR3 DNA reads TGTGCCATCAGTGAGTCGGGAGAATACTATGGCTACACCTTC. Translated: CAISESGEYYGYTF.

This clonotype was seen only a few times. The chain uses TRBV3-1 and TRBJ2-1; D is ambiguous. This CDR3 region has 14 residues. Trimming removed 0 bases from V and 10 bases from J, with 13 bases in between. Germline CDR1 LGHDT, CDR2 YNNKEL (reference sequence). In DNA form, the CDR3 reads TGTGCCAGCAGCCAAGATCCGGTACCTGGGGAGCAGTTCTTC. Translated, it gives CASSQDPVPGEQFF.

Here the CDR3 reads CASSPSGGSNEQYF. The DNA for the CDR3 is TGTGCCAGCTCACCTTCGGGAGGGTCGAATGAGCAGTACTTC. This sequence joins TRBV18 and TRBJ2-5; 8 nucleotides match TRBD2. The CDR3 covers 14 residues. The germline V gene encodes CDR1 KGHSH and CDR2 LQKENI. Losses at the gene ends were 3 bases for V and 11 bases for J; bases not matched to a gene: 11.

V is TRBV9 and J is TRBJ2-4; 7 bases align to TRBD1. The CDR3 spans 16 residues. CDR1 and CDR2 from the germline V gene are SGDLS and YYNGEE. Trimming took 0 bases from V and 1 from J; bases not matched to a gene: 4. CDR3 nucleotides: TGTGCCAGCAGCGTAGGAGGGGGCGCGGCCAAAAACATTCAGTACTTC. It translates to CASSVGGGAAKNIQYF.